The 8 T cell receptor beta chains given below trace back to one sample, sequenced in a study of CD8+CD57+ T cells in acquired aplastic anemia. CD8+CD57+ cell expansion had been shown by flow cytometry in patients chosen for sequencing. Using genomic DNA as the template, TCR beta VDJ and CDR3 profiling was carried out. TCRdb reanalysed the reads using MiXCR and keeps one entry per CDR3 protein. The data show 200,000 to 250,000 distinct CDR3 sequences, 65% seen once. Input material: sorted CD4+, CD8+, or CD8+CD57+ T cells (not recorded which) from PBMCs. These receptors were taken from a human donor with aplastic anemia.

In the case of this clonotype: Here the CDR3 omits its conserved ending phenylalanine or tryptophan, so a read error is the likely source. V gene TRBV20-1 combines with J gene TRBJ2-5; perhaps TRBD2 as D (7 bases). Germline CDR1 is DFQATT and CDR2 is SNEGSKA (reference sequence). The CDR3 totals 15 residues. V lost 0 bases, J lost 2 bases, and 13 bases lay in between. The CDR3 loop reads CSARDGGGEQETQYS. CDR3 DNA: TGCAGTGCTAGAGATGGAGGGGGGGAGCAAGAGACCCAGTACTCC.

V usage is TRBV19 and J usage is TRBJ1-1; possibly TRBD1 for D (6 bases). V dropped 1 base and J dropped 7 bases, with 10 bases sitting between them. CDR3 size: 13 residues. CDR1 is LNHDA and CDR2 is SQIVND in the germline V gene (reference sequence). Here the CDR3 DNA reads TGTGCCAGTAGTATAGGACAGGTGAATGAAGCTTTCTTT. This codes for CASSIGQVNEAFF.

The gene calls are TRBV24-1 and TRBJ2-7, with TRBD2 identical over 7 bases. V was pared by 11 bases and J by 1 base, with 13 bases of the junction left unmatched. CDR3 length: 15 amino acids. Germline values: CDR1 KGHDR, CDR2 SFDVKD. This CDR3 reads CASSGALTASYEQYF. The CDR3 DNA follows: TGTGCCAGCAGCGGGGCGCTGACAGCTTCCTACGAGCAGTACTTC.

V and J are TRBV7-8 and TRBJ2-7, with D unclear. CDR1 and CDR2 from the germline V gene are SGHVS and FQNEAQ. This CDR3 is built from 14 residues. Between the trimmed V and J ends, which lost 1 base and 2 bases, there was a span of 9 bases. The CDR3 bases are TGTGCCAGCAGCTTAGACCTGTCCACCTACGAGCAGTACTTC. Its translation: CASSLDLSTYEQYF.

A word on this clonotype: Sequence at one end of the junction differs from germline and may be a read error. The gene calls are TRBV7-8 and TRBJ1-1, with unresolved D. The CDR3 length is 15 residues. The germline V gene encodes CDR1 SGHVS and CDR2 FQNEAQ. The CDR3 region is CASSPTGIEGTEAFF. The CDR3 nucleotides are TGCGCCAGCAGCCCTACCGGCATAGAAGGCACTGAAGCTTTCTTT.

This chain's CDR3 is CSARPTASGNTIYF. CDR3 DNA: TGCAGTGCTAGACCGACAGCCTCTGGAAACACCATATATTTT. V usage is TRBV20-1 and J usage is TRBJ1-3; D perhaps matches TRBD1 (5 bases). CDR1 and CDR2 (germline): DFQATT, SNEGSKA (reference sequence). The V end was cut by 2 bases, the J end by 0 bases, with 8 bases between. The CDR3 is made up of 14 amino acids.

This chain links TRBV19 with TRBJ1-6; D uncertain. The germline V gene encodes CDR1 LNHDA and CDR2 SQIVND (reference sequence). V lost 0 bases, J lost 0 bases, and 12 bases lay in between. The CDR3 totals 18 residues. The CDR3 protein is CASSIDTRWSSYNSPLHF. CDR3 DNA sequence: TGTGCCAGTAGTATAGACACCAGGTGGAGCTCCTATAATTCACCCCTCCACTTT.

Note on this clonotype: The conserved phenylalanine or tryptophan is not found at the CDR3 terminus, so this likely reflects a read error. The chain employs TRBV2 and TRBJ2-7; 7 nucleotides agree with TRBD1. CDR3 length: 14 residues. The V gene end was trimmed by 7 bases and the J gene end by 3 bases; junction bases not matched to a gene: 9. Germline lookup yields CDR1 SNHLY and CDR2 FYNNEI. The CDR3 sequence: CASTEDRTIYEQYL. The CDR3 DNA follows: TGTGCCAGCACTGAGGACAGGACCATCTACGAGCAGTACTTA.